This entry lists 19 T cell receptor beta chains sequenced from one sample in a study of T cell responses to AZD1222 COVID-19 vaccine. Generated by immunoSEQ multiplex PCR, the TCRdb table keeps only in-frame clones and is missing some. Counted here are more than 90,000 clones, roughly 90% occurring once; the ten biggest clones make up roughly 15%. Sequences were derived from peripheral blood, sampled 28 days after the second AZD1222 dose. Receptor source: an adult who received the AZD1222 COVID-19 vaccine.

The V gene is TRBV5-1, the J gene TRBJ2-2; D uncertain. The CDR3 length is 12 residues. Deletions cut 0 bases from V and 6 bases from J, with 3 bases between. CDR1 is SGHRS, CDR2 YFSETQ, per germline. The CDR3 nucleotides read TGCGCCAGCAGCTTGGTATCCGGGGAGCTGTTTTTT. Protein product: CASSLVSGELFF.

The V gene is TRBV24-1, the J gene TRBJ2-7; D possibly corresponds to TRBD1 (5 bases). Germline-derived CDR1 and CDR2 are KGHDR and SFDVKD. The CDR3 runs to 14 residues. Trimming took off 2 bases at V and 2 bases at J, with 9 bases between the two ends. CDR3 loop: CATSDSRVPYEQYF. The CDR3 DNA reads as TGTGCCACCAGTGATTCCAGGGTACCCTACGAGCAGTACTTC.

The count of this clone is one. The chain combines TRBV19 with TRBJ2-7; TRBD1 might be the D (6 bases). The CDR3 spans 12 residues. In germline, CDR1 is LNHDA, CDR2 SQIVND (reference sequence). The V end lost 9 bases, the J end lost 4 bases, and 13 bases lay between the germline ends. CDR3 DNA sequence: TGTGCCAGCAGAGACAGGTCGTACGAGCAGTACTTC. Protein: CASRDRSYEQYF.

This clone was observed a single time. The V and J genes are TRBV5-3 and TRBJ2-5; 8 nucleotides align to TRBD2. TRBV5-3 is recorded as an ORF, its role being uncertain. This CDR3 spans 21 amino acids. V dropped 0 bases and J dropped 2; count of bases not matched to a gene: 21. The CDR3 spells CARSLAGLGLGSPFPQETQYF. The CDR3 DNA is TGTGCCAGAAGCTTGGCGGGGTTGGGACTAGGTTCCCCCTTCCCGCAAGAGACCCAGTACTTC.

The chain employs TRBV19 and TRBJ1-2, with D unclear. Trimming pared 7 bases from V and 4 bases from J, leaving 13 bases between. The CDR3 sequence is 13 residues long. Germline CDR1 LNHDA, CDR2 SQIVND (reference sequence). In nucleotides, the CDR3 is TGTGCCAGTACTCCGTTTGAGTTCTATGGCTACACCTTC. Translated, it gives CASTPFEFYGYTF.

J is TRBJ2-2 and V is TRBV19; 10 positions agree with TRBD2. V shed 8 bases and J 1 base; nucleotides not matched to a gene: 4. Germline loops: CDR1 LNHDA, CDR2 SQIVND (reference sequence). The length of the CDR3 is 15 residues. CDR3 protein: CASQWTSGNTGELFF. The CDR3 nucleotides are TGTGCCAGTCAGTGGACTAGCGGGAACACCGGGGAGCTGTTTTTT. The full variable domain, rest sourced from reference TRBV19 and TRBJ2-2, is DGGITQSPKYLFRKEGQNVTLSCEQNLNHDAMYWYRQDPGQGLRLIYYSQIVNDFQKGDIAEGYSVSREKKESFPLTVTSAQKNPTAFYLCASQWTSGNTGELFFGEGSRLTVL.

The chain has TRBV2 and TRBJ2-2, with D unresolved. The CDR3 is made up of 13 amino acids. Looked up from germline, CDR1 is SNHLY and CDR2 is FYNNEI. V was trimmed by 4 bases and J by 8 bases, leaving 11 bases between them. The DNA for the CDR3 is TGTGCCAGCAGTGGGGATACGGCGGGGGAGCTGTTTTTT. Translated, it gives CASSGDTAGELFF.

In this sample, this clone turned up a few times. The CDR3 here is CASSQEWRDRGNTEAFF. The CDR3 DNA reads as TGTGCCAGCAGCCAAGAATGGCGGGACAGGGGGAACACTGAAGCTTTCTTT. The V gene is TRBV3-1 (or the pseudogene TRBV3-2), the J gene TRBJ1-1; 10 bases are a match to TRBD1. CDR3 size: 17 residues. Germline V lookup: CDR1 LGHDT, CDR2 YNNKEL (reference sequence). The V and J ends lost 0 bases and 1 base, in that order; junction bases with no gene match: 5.

This chain connects TRBV6-5 to TRBJ1-2; a weak D match, TRBD1 (5 bases). The CDR3 runs to 14 residues. Germline V lookup: CDR1 MNHEY, CDR2 SVGAGI. The germline V and J ends were trimmed by 7 bases and 6 bases, with 18 bases remaining between them. The CDR3 DNA reads as TGTGCCAGCAAACACCTAGGGGCAGGACATGGCTACACCTTC. Protein product: CASKHLGAGHGYTF.

CDR3 loop: CASSWEGDTYYEQYF. CDR3 DNA: TGTGCCAGCAGTTGGGAGGGGGACACCTATTACGAGCAGTACTTC. This chain links TRBV28 with TRBJ2-7, with TRBD2 as a possible D gene (7 bases). Germline V lookup: CDR1 MDHEN, CDR2 SYDVKM. Trimming removed 4 bases from V and 4 bases from J, with 17 bases in between. CDR3 size: 15 residues.

V gene TRBV28 combines with J gene TRBJ1-3, with D perhaps matching TRBD1 (5 bases). Germline V gene sequence: CDR1 MDHEN, CDR2 SYDVKM. This CDR3 spans 14 amino acids. V was cut by 10 bases and J by 2 bases, with 15 bases left in between. The CDR3 DNA reads TGTGCCACCGATAAATCCAGGGCTGGAAACACCATATATTTT. Translating gives CATDKSRAGNTIYF.

This chain joins TRBV6-5 and TRBJ1-2; TRBD1 might be the D (5 bases). V lost 8 bases and J 4 bases, leaving 11 bases between the germline ends. Germline CDR1 is MNHEY and CDR2 is SVGAGI. The CDR3 runs 12 residues. The CDR3 bases are TGTGCCAGCGGGCGACAGATCTATGGCTACACCTTC. Its translation: CASGRQIYGYTF.

The chain couples TRBV28 to TRBJ1-3; D is possibly TRBD1 (6 bases). This CDR3 is 14 amino acids long. The V end was cut by 5 bases, the J end by 0 bases, with 8 bases between. Germline V lookup: CDR1 MDHEN, CDR2 SYDVKM. CDR3 region: CASSAQGSGNTIYF. DNA of the CDR3: TGTGCCAGCAGTGCACAGGGCTCTGGAAACACCATATATTTT.

This clone was found a few times. The chain combines TRBV5-1 with TRBJ1-1; a weak D match, TRBD1 (6 bases). The CDR3 loop spans 15 amino acids. V was clipped by 4 bases and J by 1 base, with 14 bases between them. Germline CDR1 and CDR2: SGHRS and YFSETQ. The CDR3 loop reads CASSPGTSKNTEAFF. CDR3 nucleotide sequence: TGCGCCAGCAGCCCCGGGACATCCAAGAACACTGAAGCTTTCTTT.

CDR3 DNA: TGTGCCAGCAGTTTAGGAGACAGCTCCACTGAAGCTTTCTTT. This sequence encodes CASSLGDSSTEAFF. The rearrangement uses TRBV27 and TRBJ1-1, with D possibly TRBD1 on 5 matching bases. Trimming pared 2 bases from V and 4 bases from J, leaving 11 bases between. CDR1 and CDR2 from the germline V gene are MNHEY and SMNVEV (reference sequence). The CDR3 sequence is 14 residues long.

This chain joins TRBV2 and TRBJ1-5, with TRBD1 matching 10 bases. Trimming took 1 base from V and 12 from J; bases not matched to a gene: 6. CDR1 SNHLY and CDR2 FYNNEI come from the germline V gene. CDR3 size: 14 residues. The CDR3 DNA sequence: TGTGCCAGCAGTGAAGGGGACAGGGGTAGGCACCAGCATTTT. Encoded protein: CASSEGDRGRHQHF.

In its sample, this clone was seen a few times. The rearrangement links TRBV6-5 to TRBJ2-3, with 7 bases aligning to TRBD1. CDR1 and CDR2 from the germline V gene are MNHEY and SVGAGI. Trimming cost V 4 bases and J 4 bases; bases outside gene matches: 8. The CDR3 is 15 amino acids. The CDR3 reads CASSSMDRNADTQYF. The CDR3 bases are TGTGCCAGCAGTTCGATGGACAGGAACGCAGATACGCAGTATTTT.

In nucleotides, the CDR3 is TGTGCCAGCTCACTACGGAGGGATTCCTGGGCGTTCTTC. Protein product: CASSLRRDSWAFF. The J gene is TRBJ2-1, the V gene TRBV18, with D maybe TRBD2 (6 bases). The CDR3 loop spans 13 amino acids. Germline V lookup: CDR1 KGHSH, CDR2 LQKENI. V was shortened by 4 bases and J by 15 bases, with 19 bases between the two germline ends.

J is TRBJ2-1 and V is TRBV30; tentative D call: TRBD2 (5 bases). The CDR3 extends over 13 amino acids. The germline V and J ends were trimmed by 0 bases and 10 bases, with 13 bases remaining between them. Germline lookup yields CDR1 GTSNPN and CDR2 SVGIG (reference sequence). The CDR3 is CAWSVTRTGEQFF. The CDR3 DNA follows: TGTGCCTGGAGTGTAACTAGGACCGGAGAGCAGTTCTTC. The full variable domain, rest sourced from reference TRBV30 and TRBJ2-1, is SQTIHQWPATLVQPVGSPLSLECTVEGTSNPNLYWYRQAAGRGLQLLFYSVGIGQISSEVPQNLSASRPQDRQFILSSKKLLLSDSGFYLCAWSVTRTGEQFFGPGTRLTVL.